This T cell receptor (beta chain) came from a study of shared clonotypes between healthy human individuals. Data came from immunoSEQ multiplex PCR; TCRdb stores just in-frame clones and leaves some out. The table includes some 2 million clones, 85% to 95% detected once. In germline, CDR1 is MDHEN, CDR2 SYDVKM. The CDR3 has 17 residues. Trimming shortened V by 5 bases and J by 3 bases, and 22 bases separated the two germline ends. Donation came from healthy HIV-negative adults that had no recent acute infections or vaccinations. Every contributor of samples was a Caucasian grown-up residing in Nashville, Tennessee.

The chain recombines TRBV28 with TRBJ2-5; no definite D call. This clonotype was sampled from a man in his late teens or twenties in good health. Specimen: naive CD4+ T cells sorted from blood. Stated subset: CD45RA+ positively selected. The CDR3 is CASSITPTRRTEETQYF. CDR3 nucleotides: TGTGCCAGCAGTATCACCCCGACGAGACGCACAGAAGAGACCCAGTACTTC.